The 18 T cell receptor beta chains below come from one sample, sequenced in a study of Tregs in tolerant kidney transplant recipients (dated by TCRdb to between 2018 and 2021). The sample's time point label, in plain terms: blood sample drawn before combined kidney and bone marrow transplant. Libraries were built with the immunoSEQ multiplex PCR assay. TCRdb obtained this table from immuneACCESS and retained in-frame rearrangements with V and J assigned. These tables miss some clones; where compared with another copy, unresolved V genes account for less than half of the shortfall, and the remainder is unexplained. The sample yields about 100,000 clones; 90% were counted once. The leading ten clones occupy more than 0.3% of the sample. Sequencing used CD4+ T cells from blood, obtained before the transplant. The origin of the receptors is a human donor who received a combined kidney and bone marrow transplant.

This chain joins TRBV15 and TRBJ2-3; 7 bases fit TRBD2. The CDR3 is 15 amino acids. Looked up from germline, CDR1 is LNHNV and CDR2 is YYDKDF (reference sequence). Trimming cost V 0 bases and J 6 bases; bases outside gene matches: 6. This chain's CDR3 is CATSRDLIGRDTQYF. The CDR3 region has the DNA TGTGCCACCAGCAGAGATCTGATCGGGAGGGATACGCAGTATTTT.

This clone was counted a few times. The chain joins TRBV21-1 to TRBJ2-7; TRBD1 is the table's D call and was not checked against the DNA. TRBV21-1 has pseudogene status. The CDR3 totals 19 residues. This CDR3 reads CASSKVKPTGQGTSYEQYF. CDR3 nucleotide sequence: TGTGCCAGCAGCAAAGTTAAACCCACGGGACAGGGGACCTCCTACGAGCAGTACTTC.

This clone was found a few times. The genes are TRBV10-3 and TRBJ2-2; perhaps TRBD2 as D (6 bases). CDR1 ENHRY and CDR2 SYGVKD come from the germline V gene. The CDR3 totals 13 residues. V was clipped by 6 bases and J by 5 bases, with 10 bases between them. In DNA form, the CDR3 reads TGTGCCATCAGAGGGACTTCAACCGGGGAGCTGTTTTTT. It translates to CAIRGTSTGELFF.

This chain joins TRBV19 and TRBJ2-7, with a weak D call TRBD2 (6 bases). Between the trimmed V and J ends, which lost 3 bases and 0 bases, there was a span of 15 bases. Germline CDR1 reads LNHDA; CDR2 reads SQIVND (reference sequence). The CDR3 is made up of 16 amino acids. CDR3 sequence reads: CASSIGRGDGSYEQYF. CDR3 DNA: TGTGCCAGTAGTATTGGCCGCGGGGACGGCTCCTACGAGCAGTACTTC.

The rearrangement links TRBV18 to TRBJ2-5; D is perhaps TRBD1 (6 bases). The V and J ends lost 2 bases and 1 base respectively, with 8 bases between them. There are 14 residues in the CDR3. In germline, CDR1 is KGHSH, CDR2 LQKENI. CDR3 region: CASSPGQIQETQYF. As DNA, the CDR3 is TGTGCCAGCTCACCAGGACAGATCCAAGAGACCCAGTACTTC.

This clone was seen a single time. This chain uses TRBV27 with TRBJ1-5; D is uncertain. CDR3 length: 14 amino acids. Trimming removed 2 bases from V and 4 bases from J, with 9 bases in between. Per the germline V gene, CDR1 is MNHEY and CDR2 is SMNVEV (reference sequence). CDR3 bases: TGTGCCAGCAGTTTAAAACAGAAAAATCAGCCCCAGCATTTT. Encoded protein: CASSLKQKNQPQHF.

This clone is a singleton in its sample. The chain couples TRBV9 to TRBJ2-1; 13 nucleotides match TRBD2. Looked up from germline, CDR1 is SGDLS and CDR2 is YYNGEE. CDR3 size: 16 residues. V lost 4 bases to trimming and J lost 7 bases; unmatched junction nucleotides: 8. The CDR3 reads CASSTSGGVFVNEQFF. In DNA form, the CDR3 reads TGTGCCAGCAGCACTAGCGGGGGGGTTTTTGTTAATGAGCAGTTCTTC.

The J gene is TRBJ1-1, the V gene TRBV5-8, with TRBD1 matching 9 bases. The CDR3 runs to 16 residues. Germline CDR1 SGHTS, CDR2 YDEGEE. The trim removed 3 bases at V and 3 bases at J, leaving 9 bases unmatched. CDR3 in DNA: TGTGCCAGCAGCTGGAGGGACAGGGTTTTCTACACTGAAGCTTTCTTT. Its translation is CASSWRDRVFYTEAFF. Supplemented by reference TRBV5-8 and TRBJ1-1, the full variable domain reads EAGVTQSPTHLIKTRGQQATLRCSPISGHTSVYWYQQALGLGLQFLLWYDEGEERNRGNFPPRFSGRQFPNYSSELNVNALELEDSALYLCASSWRDRVFYTEAFFGQGTRLTVV.

This sequence joins TRBV7-2 and TRBJ2-7, with D possibly matching TRBD1 (5 bases). The V end lost 3 bases, the J end lost 5 bases, and 20 bases lay between the germline ends. The CDR3 has 16 residues. From germline, CDR1 is SGHTA and CDR2 FQGNSA. CDR3 in DNA: TGTGCCAGCAGCTTTAAAGGACACACCTCCCCAGACGAGCAGTACTTC. Protein product: CASSFKGHTSPDEQYF.

V usage is TRBV6-5 and J usage is TRBJ1-5, with D possibly matching TRBD1 (5 bases). Germline assignment: CDR1 MNHEY and CDR2 SVGAGI. The ends were cut back, 6 bases at V and 0 bases at J, with 12 bases in the middle. This CDR3 spans 15 amino acids. DNA for the CDR3: TGTGCCAGCAGAGGGGCAGGGAATAGCAATCAGCCCCAGCATTTT. Amino acid sequence: CASRGAGNSNQPQHF.

As DNA, the CDR3 is TGCGCCAGCAGTGGACAGGATGGCTATGGCTACACCTTC. Its translation: CASSGQDGYGYTF. The V gene is TRBV10-1, the J gene TRBJ1-2; D might be TRBD1 (6 bases). V was shortened by 4 bases and J by 4 bases, with 10 bases between the two germline ends. The CDR3 contains 13 residues. CDR1 and CDR2 (germline): WNHNN, SYGVQD (reference sequence).

The rearrangement uses TRBV18 and TRBJ2-4; 9 nucleotides align to TRBD1. Germline V gives CDR1 KGHSH, CDR2 LQKENI. The V gene end was trimmed by 5 bases and the J gene end by 5 bases; junction bases not matched to a gene: 4. There are 14 residues in the CDR3. The CDR3 DNA sequence: TGTGCCAGCTCATCTTGGACAGGGGAAAACATTCAGTACTTC. Translated: CASSSWTGENIQYF.

With regard to this clone: The junction departs from germline at one end; a sequencing error may be responsible. The chain uses TRBV11-2 and TRBJ1-1; 8 nucleotides match TRBD1. CDR1 is SGHAT, CDR2 FQNNGV, per germline. The CDR3 length is 13 residues. CDR3 protein: CANSTQGGTEAFF. The CDR3 bases are TGTGCCAACAGCACACAGGGGGGGACTGAAGCTTTCTTT. The full variable domain, rest sourced from reference TRBV11-2 and TRBJ1-1, is EAGVAQSPRYKIIEKRQSVAFWCNPISGHATLYWYQQILGQGPKLLIQFQNNGVVDDSQLPKDRFSAERLKGVDSTLKIQPAKLEDSAVYLCANSTQGGTEAFFGQGTRLTVV.

The chain links TRBV7-2 to TRBJ2-7; D is possibly TRBD2 (5 bases). This CDR3 has 16 residues. The V and J ends lost 3 bases and 4 bases respectively, with 19 bases between them. The germline CDR1 and CDR2 sequences are SGHTA and FQGNSA. The CDR3 DNA follows: TGTGCCAGCAGCTTGGTGGGTGCCAGCCGGACTTACGAGCAGTACTTC. It specifies CASSLVGASRTYEQYF.

The chain uses TRBV6-9 and TRBJ1-4; no reliable D call. The CDR3 runs to 15 residues. CDR1 MNHGY and CDR2 SVAAGI come from the germline V gene. The V gene lost 4 bases and the J gene lost 7 bases, with 16 bases spanning the gap. In nucleotides, the CDR3 is TGTGCCAGCAGTTCCCTACGAGGCTTAGGTGAAAAACTGTTTTTT. Its protein is CASSSLRGLGEKLFF.

This chain connects TRBV5-4 to TRBJ1-1; 7 bases agree with TRBD1. Germline-derived CDR1 and CDR2 are SGHNT and YYREEE (reference sequence). With 0 bases clipped from V and 1 base from J, the junction kept 6 bases outside the gene matches. This CDR3 region has 16 residues. In DNA form, the CDR3 reads TGTGCCAGCAGCTTGGTTGGGACAGCATCGAACACTGAAGCTTTCTTT. It translates to CASSLVGTASNTEAFF.

The rearrangement uses TRBV27 and TRBJ1-5; 9 nucleotides line up with TRBD1. Looked up from germline, CDR1 is MNHEY and CDR2 is SMNVEV (reference sequence). The CDR3 contains 17 residues. V shed 5 bases and J 6 bases; nucleotides not matched to a gene: 14. CDR3 amino acids: CASSPTLGQGISQPQHF. CDR3 coding DNA: TGTGCCAGCAGTCCCACACTTGGACAGGGGATCAGTCAGCCCCAGCATTTT.

CDR3 sequence reads: CASKKAGDSTDTQYF. The CDR3 DNA sequence: TGCGCCAGCAAGAAAGCAGGGGACAGCACAGATACGCAGTATTTT. V and J are TRBV5-1 and TRBJ2-3, with D tentatively TRBD1 (6 bases). Trimming stripped 6 bases from V and 0 bases from J, with 14 bases between. Germline assignment: CDR1 SGHRS and CDR2 YFSETQ. CDR3 length: 15 residues.